Shown below are 28 T cell receptor beta chains from a single sample sequenced in a study of T cells in Graves' hyperthyroidism and ophthalmopathy. The CDR3 regions of TCR beta were amplified from RNA transcripts. The HTBI primer set was used in a first-round RT-PCR of the TCR CDR3. TCRdb processed the multiplex PCR reads anew with MiXCR; each CDR3 protein has one entry. Found here are nearly 600,000 distinct CDR3 sequences, around 13% of them singletons; the top ten hold 4.5% to 6%. The sample taken for sequencing was blood. These receptors all come from a woman aged 25 to 39 with Graves' hyperthyroidism that later progressed to Graves' ophthalmopathy.

This clonotype was seen more than once but under ten times. The chain links TRBV30 to TRBJ2-7; the match to TRBD1 covers 7 bases. The CDR3 loop spans 15 amino acids. Germline values: CDR1 GTSNPN, CDR2 SVGIG (reference sequence). The ends lost 0 bases at V and 4 bases at J; junction bases unmatched: 9. CDR3 sequence: CAWSVLRDSNYEQYF. CDR3 nucleotides: TGTGCCTGGAGTGTACTTAGGGACAGTAATTACGAGCAGTACTTC.

A remark on this clonotype: Its ends do not fully match the called genes, so a read error is possible. This sequence joins TRBV6-1 and TRBJ1-5; weak D call: TRBD1 (6 bases). The CDR3 loop spans 15 amino acids. CDR1 is MNHNS, CDR2 SASEGT, per germline. The CDR3 reads CASSPQGYSNRPQHF. CDR3 in DNA: TGTGCCAGCAGTCCTCAGGGGTATAGCAATCGGCCCCAGCATTTT.

This clonotype was seen many times. The chain joins TRBV11-2 to TRBJ2-2, with 10 bases aligning to TRBD2. Trimming at V came to 3 bases and at J to 6 bases, leaving 4 bases not matched to a gene. The germline V gene encodes CDR1 SGHAT and CDR2 FQNNGV. This CDR3 region has 15 residues. The CDR3 nucleotides are TGTGCCAGCAGCTTCCTAGCGGGAGATGCCGGGGAGCTGTTTTTT. Translating it yields CASSFLAGDAGELFF.

The CDR3 region is CASSVEGARGYTF. The CDR3 nucleotides are TGTGCCAGCAGTGTGGAGGGGGCGCGAGGCTACACCTTC. The genes are TRBV2 and TRBJ1-2, with 7 nucleotides matching TRBD1. The V and J ends lost 4 bases and 8 bases, in that order; junction bases with no gene match: 7. The germline V gene encodes CDR1 SNHLY and CDR2 FYNNEI. The CDR3 has 13 amino acids.

This clonotype was recorded many times. The rearrangement uses TRBV11-2 and TRBJ2-1, with D unclear. The CDR3 is 15 residues long. Per germline, CDR1 SGHAT and CDR2 FQNNGV. The V end was cut by 0 bases, the J end by 5 bases, with 11 bases between. The CDR3 spells CASSLDPTLNNEQFF. CDR3 DNA: TGTGCCAGCAGCTTAGACCCGACCCTTAACAATGAGCAGTTCTTC.

In its sample, this clonotype was seen many times. This chain uses TRBV20-1 with TRBJ2-1; 7 bases line up with TRBD2. The CDR3 extends over 15 amino acids. Germline loops: CDR1 DFQATT, CDR2 SNEGSKA (reference sequence). J gave up 9 bases and V 2 bases, and 13 bases lay outside the gene matches. CDR3 region: CSARPWGEGHGEQFF. The CDR3 DNA sequence: TGCAGTGCTAGACCTTGGGGGGAGGGCCATGGTGAGCAGTTCTTC.

This clonotype was recorded many times. The chain is built from TRBV14 and TRBJ2-3; D may be TRBD1 (6 bases). Between the trimmed V and J ends, which lost 5 bases and 4 bases, there was a span of 19 bases. Germline values: CDR1 SGHDN, CDR2 FVKESK. The CDR3 is 16 amino acids. DNA of the CDR3: TGTGCCAGCAGCGGAAGAGGGACACTTCGGGCAGATACGCAGTATTTT. This codes for CASSGRGTLRADTQYF.

The V gene is TRBV28, the J gene TRBJ2-1; D not certain. The CDR3 has 14 amino acids. The germline CDR1 and CDR2 sequences are MDHEN and SYDVKM. Trimming left V 3 bases short and J 6 bases short, with 12 bases between. CDR3 nucleotides: TGTGCCAGCAGTTTCGTATCGGCCGTCAATGAGCAGTTCTTC. Translating it yields CASSFVSAVNEQFF.

This clonotype was recorded many times. The rearrangement joins TRBV6-2 or TRBV6-3 to TRBJ2-3; D is unclear. V was shortened by 2 bases and J by 2 bases, with 8 bases between the two germline ends. There are 14 residues in the CDR3. Germline V gene sequence: CDR1 MNHEY, CDR2 SVGEGT. CDR3 protein: CASSYQIHTDTQYF. CDR3 DNA sequence: TGTGCCAGCAGTTACCAAATCCACACAGATACGCAGTATTTT.

This clonotype was observed a handful of times. CDR3 sequence: CSVVLADSNQPQHF. The CDR3 nucleotides read TGCAGCGTTGTATTGGCAGATAGCAATCAGCCCCAGCATTTT. The V call is TRBV29-1, the J call TRBJ1-5, with no clear D. Trimming removed 4 bases at V and 0 bases at J, with 10 bases between. Germline values: CDR1 SQVTM, CDR2 ANQGSEA. The CDR3 is 14 amino acids.

At least ten counts were recorded for this clonotype. This rearrangement joins TRBV6-5 to TRBJ1-6; 7 bases line up with TRBD1. The CDR3 sequence is 15 residues long. After removal of 0 bases from V and 9 bases from J, the junction contained 5 bases not matched to a gene. Germline V gives CDR1 MNHEY, CDR2 SVGAGI. The CDR3 reads CASSYSTGSSSPLHF. CDR3 DNA sequence: TGTGCCAGCAGTTACTCGACAGGGAGCAGTTCACCCCTCCACTTT.

There are many counts of this clonotype. V gene TRBV11-3 combines with J gene TRBJ2-2, with TRBD1 as a possible D gene (5 bases). The germline V gene encodes CDR1 SGHNT and CDR2 YENEEA. Deletions cut 5 bases from V and 0 bases from J, with 7 bases between. The CDR3 totals 14 residues. The CDR3, as DNA: TGTGCCAGCAGCCCGACAGCGAACACCGGGGAGCTGTTTTTT. Its protein is CASSPTANTGELFF.

This clonotype was seen a handful of times. This chain links TRBV30 with TRBJ1-5, with D possibly being TRBD1 (5 bases). The length of the CDR3 is 14 residues. Trimming cost V 2 bases and J 2 bases, with 10 bases left between them. CDR1 and CDR2 (germline): GTSNPN, SVGIG (reference sequence). DNA for the CDR3: TGTGCCTGGAGTCCCCGGGGGGGCAATCAGCCCCAGCATTTT. Protein: CAWSPRGGNQPQHF. Based on the CDR3 plus reference TRBV30 and TRBJ1-5, the full variable domain is SQTIHQWPATLVQPVGSPLSLECTVEGTSNPNLYWYRQAAGRGLQLLFYSVGIGQISSEVPQNLSASRPQDRQFILSSKKLLLSDSGFYLCAWSPRGGNQPQHFGDGTRLSIL.

This clonotype was counted at least ten times. This chain uses TRBV29-1 with TRBJ2-1, with 8 bases fitting TRBD1. The CDR3 runs to 16 residues. Germline loops: CDR1 SQVTM, CDR2 ANQGSEA. Germline trimming cut 8 bases from V and 4 bases from J; bases unmatched to any gene: 16. CDR3 coding DNA: TGCAGCATTAAACTTTTGACAGGGGTGGGGTACAATGAGCAGTTCTTC. Protein sequence: CSIKLLTGVGYNEQFF.

Many counts were recorded for this clonotype. V usage is TRBV27 and J usage is TRBJ2-5; D is undetermined. The germline V gene has CDR1 MNHEY and CDR2 SMNVEV (reference sequence). The CDR3 consists of 12 residues. Trimming removed 5 bases from V and 2 bases from J, with 6 bases in between. The CDR3 DNA reads as TGTGCCAGCAGTACGACGCAAGAGACCCAGTACTTC. It encodes CASSTTQETQYF.

On this clonotype itself: Relative to the germline gene, one junction end is altered; a read error may explain this. V usage is TRBV30 and J usage is TRBJ1-5; the match to TRBD1 covers 7 bases. The CDR3 runs 14 residues. Germline-derived CDR1 and CDR2 are GTSNPN and SVGIG (reference sequence). As DNA, the CDR3 is TGTGCCTGGAGTCCTCAGGGGGGAAATCAGCCCCAGCAGTTT. Translated: CAWSPQGGNQPQQF. The variable domain in full, with the rest retrieved from reference TRBV30 and TRBJ1-5, is SQTIHQWPATLVQPVGSPLSLECTVEGTSNPNLYWYRQAAGRGLQLLFYSVGIGQISSEVPQNLSASRPQDRQFILSSKKLLLSDSGFYLCAWSPQGGNQPQQFGDGTRLSIL.

The rearrangement uses TRBV7-9 and TRBJ1-4; the D is unclear. Germline V gives CDR1 SEHNR, CDR2 FQNEAQ (reference sequence). V lost 5 bases and J 8 bases, leaving 12 bases between the germline ends. CDR3 length: 13 amino acids. CDR3 sequence reads: CASSPSLGEKLFF. The CDR3 DNA is TGTGCCAGCAGCCCAAGCCTTGGGGAAAAACTGTTTTTT.

This clonotype has a count of ten or more. The chain is built from TRBV6-1 and TRBJ1-2, with TRBD1 matching over 7 bases. This CDR3 region has 15 residues. The trim removed 2 bases at V and 6 bases at J, leaving 9 bases unmatched. The germline V gene encodes CDR1 MNHNS and CDR2 SASEGT. DNA for the CDR3: TGTGCCAGCAGTGAACGGAGGGGGCCGGTGGATGGCTACACCTTC. Its protein product is CASSERRGPVDGYTF.

This sequence joins TRBV28 and TRBJ1-3, with a weak D call TRBD1 (5 bases). V was pared by 6 bases and J by 4 bases, with 10 bases between. Germline V gene lookup returns CDR1 MDHEN and CDR2 SYDVKM. CDR3 length equals 13 residues. This chain's CDR3 is CASRGGVGNTIYF. The CDR3 DNA is TGTGCCAGCAGGGGGGGAGTGGGAAACACCATATATTTT.

The chain joins TRBV28 to TRBJ2-7, with a tentative D call TRBD1 (6 bases). V lost 8 bases and J 6 bases, leaving 11 bases between the germline ends. The germline gives CDR1 MDHEN, CDR2 SYDVKM. The CDR3 extends over 11 amino acids. The CDR3 sequence is CASGSRGEQYF. CDR3 sequence (DNA): TGTGCCAGCGGCTCCAGGGGCGAGCAGTACTTC.

This clonotype has a count of ten or more. V is TRBV29-1 and J is TRBJ2-5; D gene uncertain. This CDR3 contains 12 residues. Germline V lookup: CDR1 SQVTM, CDR2 ANQGSEA. Trimming shortened V by 1 base and J by 5 bases, and 8 bases separated the two germline ends. CDR3 amino acids: CSVEVQSETQYF. DNA of the CDR3: TGCAGCGTTGAAGTCCAGTCGGAGACCCAGTACTTC.

V gene TRBV5-8 combines with J gene TRBJ2-2, with 8 bases fitting TRBD2. This CDR3 is built from 16 residues. Looked up from germline, CDR1 is SGHTS and CDR2 is YDEGEE. V was pared by 0 bases and J by 4 bases, with 5 bases of the junction left unmatched. The CDR3 DNA follows: TGTGCCAGCAGCTTGGGAGTAGCGGGGTTCACCGGGGAGCTGTTTTTT. This encodes CASSLGVAGFTGELFF.

This clonotype was found many times. The V gene is TRBV11-3, the J gene TRBJ2-3, with 9 bases aligning to TRBD2. Germline assignment: CDR1 SGHNT and CDR2 YENEEA. This CDR3 has 18 residues. The ends lost 6 bases at V and 4 bases at J; junction bases unmatched: 17. CDR3 sequence (DNA): TGTGCCAGCAGGCGCCTTAGGGGGGCGGGAGGGCCACCAGATACGCAGTATTTT. Protein product: CASRRLRGAGGPPDTQYF.

V is TRBV6-2 or TRBV6-3 and J is TRBJ2-2; a weak D match, TRBD1 (5 bases). The CDR3 length is 13 residues. Trimming stripped 8 bases from V and 3 bases from J, with 10 bases between. CDR1 is MNHEY, CDR2 SVGEGT, per germline. Written as DNA, the CDR3 is TGTGCCAGCGAACAGGTTTACACCGGGGAGCTGTTTTTT. Protein: CASEQVYTGELFF.

This clonotype has at least ten counts. The genes are TRBV4-2 and TRBJ2-3; 10 bases line up with TRBD2. CDR1 LGHNA and CDR2 YNFKEQ come from the germline V gene. The CDR3 runs 16 residues. After removal of 5 bases from V and 1 base from J, the junction contained 6 bases not matched to a gene. In DNA, the CDR3 is TGTGCCAGCAGCGAGAAGCTAGCGGGGGGCACAGATACGCAGTATTTT. Amino acids: CASSEKLAGGTDTQYF.

This clonotype showed up just a few times. J is TRBJ1-2 and V is TRBV20-1, with no clear D. From germline, CDR1 is DFQATT and CDR2 SNEGSKA (reference sequence). There are 10 residues in the CDR3. DNA of the CDR3: TGCAGCGCTCGACACGGGGGCTACACCTTC. It translates to CSARHGGYTF.

The chain recombines TRBV12-3 or TRBV12-4 with TRBJ1-1; no definite D call. The length of the CDR3 is 12 residues. V shed 7 bases and J shed 7 bases, with 13 bases lying between them. CDR3: CASTPGPSEAFF. The CDR3 bases are TGTGCCAGCACGCCGGGCCCAAGTGAAGCTTTCTTT.

This clonotype has just a few counts. V and J are TRBV20-1 and TRBJ2-1; D gene uncertain. V gave up 1 base and J gave up 6 bases, with 13 bases separating them. Germline loops: CDR1 DFQATT, CDR2 SNEGSKA (reference sequence). The CDR3 extends over 14 amino acids. The CDR3 reads CSARVQFQSNEQFF. As DNA, the CDR3 is TGCAGTGCTAGAGTGCAGTTCCAGAGCAATGAGCAGTTCTTC.